This entry concerns a single T cell receptor beta chain. Its specificity is not known. The data were taken from a study of early T cells in non-severe SARS-CoV-2 infection. Study-wide background: Sequencing input comprised bulk RNA from unsorted whole blood; chain pairing was not available. Regarding the study as a whole: VDJdb matching skewed toward anti-spike CD8 responses, missing private and CD4 specificities.

V gave up 0 bases and J gave up 6 bases, with 14 bases separating them. Germline V gene sequence: CDR1 MNHEY, CDR2 SMNVEV (reference sequence). This CDR3 has 15 residues. The protocol attached unique molecular identifiers to individual cDNA molecules. Via MiXCR, TCRdb re-called the 5' RACE reads, giving one row per CDR3 protein. The sample has 50,000 or so distinct CDR3 sequences, 13% seen once. The receptor comes from an adult who was a healthcare worker with PCR-confirmed SARS-CoV-2 infection or an uninfected control (not recorded which). This chain joins TRBV27 and TRBJ1-1; tentative D call: TRBD1 (6 bases). Sample: whole blood. DNA of the CDR3: TGTGCCAGCAGTTTATCGGGGGCCCGTAGGGCTGAAGCTTTCTTT. Amino acid sequence: CASSLSGARRAEAFF.